This T cell receptor beta chain came from a study of response to subunit inactivated influenza vaccine. Study results and caveats: Authors suggested that a seasonal influenza vaccination recruits few new T cells each time.

The junction had 8 bases not matched to a gene; V was cut back by 8 bases and J by 7 bases. The CDR3 covers 14 residues. Germline CDR1 is MDHEN and CDR2 is SYDVKM. This clonotype has a handful of counts. Its antigen is unknown. TCRdb re-analysed the RT-PCR reads in MiXCR, keeping a single row per CDR3 protein. The sample contains about 500,000 distinct CDR3 sequences, roughly 13% of which appear only once. This receptor was taken from a middle-aged man who received an inactivated influenza vaccine. Sequences were derived from PBMCs from blood, sampled about 40 days after vaccination. The chain recombines TRBV28 with TRBJ1-2; 12 bases align to TRBD1. CDR3 sequence: CASGGQGAKGGYTF. The CDR3 coding sequence is TGTGCCAGCGGGGGACAGGGGGCGAAGGGTGGCTACACCTTC.